This T cell receptor (beta chain) was sequenced in a study of T cell repertoires in ileal Crohn's disease. Germline lookup yields CDR1 SGHAT and CDR2 FQNNGV. The CDR3 runs to 17 residues. Trimming removed 6 bases from V and 5 bases from J; junction bases left unmatched: 14. Assay: immunoSEQ multiplex PCR; the TCRdb copy retains only in-frame clones and omits some. The data contain fewer than 20,000 clones, 85% to 95% of them singletons. The receptor comes from an adult with Crohn's disease. The sample taken for sequencing was ileal tissue. V is TRBV11-2 and J is TRBJ1-4; the match to TRBD1 covers 8 bases. The CDR3 loop is CASRPGAGTGLNEKLFF. CDR3 bases: TGTGCCAGCAGACCCGGAGCCGGGACAGGCCTAAATGAAAAACTGTTTTTT.